Listed below are T cell receptor beta chains from one sample, sequenced in a study of T cell repertoires in cytomegalovirus infection. One entry per CDR3 protein results from TCRdb running MiXCR on the reads. The profile shows about 310,000 distinct CDR3 sequences, 20% to 30% of them singletons. These receptors are not linked to any known antigen. Sample: cultured PBMCs, taken from culture after CMV antigen stimulation. The receptors shown here come from a human donor in good health (CMV status not recorded). Some clones in this sample may be carry-over from other donors' samples. The conserved cysteine and the conserved F or W are not part of the CDR3 here.

TRBV4-1 ASSQGSGRAGETQY
TRBV7-2 ASSPPGLAGGNEQF
TRBV19 ASSIERLAGADTQY
TRBV12-3/TRBV12-4 ASGEGSLGSYNEQF
TRBV19 ASTWGVMGQAANTEAF
TRBV19 ASSPGLAGGIYEQF
TRBV6-5 ASRLDTHQPQH
TRBV28 ASSLGNEKLF
TRBV6-1 ASGDRYQPQH
TRBV20-1 SARDARNTEAF
TRBV6-2/TRBV6-3 ASRGGLGQPQH
TRBV4-3 ASSQTSGSDEQY
TRBV7-4 ASSLGTGATTPQH
TRBV20-1 SARSRSLDEKLF
TRBV30 AWAGTGGFYEQY
TRBV12-3/TRBV12-4 ASSLVGLAGDTGELF
TRBV4-1 ASGQESGANQPQH
TRBV20-1 SASGGNQPQH
TRBV28 ASELTAFDNSPLH
TRBV7-6 ASSLVGTSGVNEQF
TRBV7-2 ASSGGVAGGHDTQY
TRBV19 ASRDRGRGGYT
TRBV27 ASSLSLLAGGPSYNEQF
TRBV28 ASSRADTQY
TRBV28 ASSPQRGEGQPQH
TRBV4-1 ASSQRSGTLVEQF
TRBV7-4 ASSLARGVTNEQF
TRBV11-2 ASSSPGLAIETQY